This T cell receptor (beta chain) was observed in a study of response to subunit inactivated influenza vaccine. Findings and caveats of the study: Researchers suggested that each seasonal influenza vaccination recruits few new T cells.

This clonotype appeared a few times. Its cognate antigen is unknown. An end of the junction differs from the germline gene, which may be a read error. TCRdb redid the calling of the RT-PCR reads with MiXCR, one entry per CDR3 protein. The sample consists of about 480,000 distinct CDR3 sequences, roughly 13% of them appearing once. The CDR3 is made up of 15 amino acids. The germline gives CDR1 SGHTA, CDR2 FQGNSA. The TCR sequence derives from a man in his fifties or sixties who received an inactivated influenza vaccine. This chain links TRBV7-2 with TRBJ2-7; TRBD2 agrees at 8 bases. The material sequenced was PBMCs from blood, taken more than 35 days after vaccination. Written as DNA, the CDR3 is TGTGCCAGCAGTTTAGCCTGGAGCGGGAGATACGAGCAGTACTTC. Translation: CASSLAWSGRYEQYF.